This is a list of T cell receptor beta chains from one sample in a study of shared clonotypes between healthy human individuals. TCRdb's copy holds only in-frame clones and misses some; the assay was immunoSEQ multiplex PCR. The repertoire consists of approximately 840,000 clones, with 95% to 97% occurring once and the leading ten covering around 0.21%. Sequenced: naive CD8+ T cells sorted from blood. The receptors come from a man aged 25-45 years in good health. CDR3s include the opening cysteine and the closing phenylalanine or tryptophan. The order of the fields is V gene, J gene, D gene, CDR3 protein. The D gene is left open where the match is weak.

v_gene: TRBV4-1
j_gene: TRBJ2-7
d_gene: TRBD2
CDR3aa: CASSQVSGTTYEQYF

v_gene: TRBV6-1
j_gene: TRBJ2-5
d_gene: NA
CDR3aa: CASSVPARILETQYF

v_gene: TRBV7-6
j_gene: TRBJ2-1
d_gene: TRBD2
CDR3aa: CASSFQARLAGGPSSSYNEQFF

v_gene: TRBV5-4
j_gene: TRBJ2-7
d_gene: NA
CDR3aa: CASSFDGGFYEQYF

v_gene: TRBV7-7
j_gene: TRBJ2-1
d_gene: TRBD1
CDR3aa: CASSLGQGVREQFF

v_gene: TRBV5-4
j_gene: TRBJ2-3
d_gene: NA
CDR3aa: CASSFQGGGTDTQYF

v_gene: TRBV7-2
j_gene: TRBJ1-1
d_gene: NA
CDR3aa: CASSSTGGAGSFF

v_gene: TRBV2
j_gene: TRBJ2-7
d_gene: NA
CDR3aa: CVNRGTNYEQYF

v_gene: TRBV11-2
j_gene: TRBJ2-2
d_gene: NA
CDR3aa: CATYLFPGELFF

v_gene: TRBV27
j_gene: TRBJ2-1
d_gene: NA
CDR3aa: CASSVARGNEQFF

v_gene: TRBV2
j_gene: TRBJ2-7
d_gene: NA
CDR3aa: CASSSGVADYEQYF

v_gene: TRBV4-3
j_gene: TRBJ2-7
d_gene: NA
CDR3aa: CASSQMTMEGYEQYF

v_gene: TRBV11-2
j_gene: TRBJ2-4
d_gene: NA
CDR3aa: CASSSTAGLAKNIQYF

v_gene: TRBV27
j_gene: TRBJ2-7
d_gene: TRBD2
CDR3aa: CASSPTAITSGRAHEQYF

v_gene: TRBV9
j_gene: TRBJ2-3
d_gene: NA
CDR3aa: CASSVGVGSFFQYF

v_gene: TRBV15
j_gene: TRBJ2-7
d_gene: TRBD2
CDR3aa: CATSRDRALATYEQYF

v_gene: TRBV13
j_gene: TRBJ2-6
d_gene: TRBD2
CDR3aa: CASSPTSALPFSGANVLTF

v_gene: TRBV5-6
j_gene: TRBJ2-7
d_gene: TRBD1
CDR3aa: CASSSTGAWGYF

v_gene: TRBV29-1
j_gene: TRBJ2-5
d_gene: NA
CDR3aa: CSSRGPNKETQYF

v_gene: TRBV9
j_gene: TRBJ2-1
d_gene: NA
CDR3aa: CASSGGDASSYNEQFF

v_gene: TRBV19
j_gene: TRBJ2-3
d_gene: NA
CDR3aa: CASTGPGRTDTQYF

v_gene: TRBV7-9
j_gene: TRBJ1-2
d_gene: TRBD1
CDR3aa: CASIRQGADYGYTF

v_gene: TRBV4-3
j_gene: TRBJ2-1
d_gene: NA
CDR3aa: CASSQDLYNEQFF

v_gene: TRBV27
j_gene: TRBJ1-1
d_gene: NA
CDR3aa: CASSLTGHTLAFF

v_gene: TRBV6-4
j_gene: TRBJ2-1
d_gene: NA
CDR3aa: CASSAPTRGPIYRGQFF

v_gene: TRBV7-9
j_gene: TRBJ1-2
d_gene: TRBD1
CDR3aa: CASSEGQNYGYTF

v_gene: TRBV10-3
j_gene: TRBJ2-1
d_gene: TRBD2
CDR3aa: CAIRRASGDTGYNEQFF

v_gene: TRBV18
j_gene: TRBJ2-7
d_gene: TRBD2
CDR3aa: CASSPPPAGGDEQYF

v_gene: TRBV30
j_gene: TRBJ2-7
d_gene: TRBD1
CDR3aa: CAWSGGQGYEQYF

v_gene: TRBV7-9
j_gene: TRBJ1-1
d_gene: TRBD1
CDR3aa: CASSLPRDRGPHEAFF

v_gene: TRBV5-1
j_gene: TRBJ2-5
d_gene: TRBD2
CDR3aa: CASSYRDYLQETQYF

v_gene: TRBV5-6
j_gene: TRBJ1-1
d_gene: NA
CDR3aa: CASSLAPWEGPEAFF

v_gene: TRBV11-2
j_gene: TRBJ1-1
d_gene: NA
CDR3aa: CASSLGATEAFF

v_gene: TRBV27
j_gene: TRBJ2-1
d_gene: NA
CDR3aa: CASAASSNNEQFF

v_gene: TRBV7-9
j_gene: TRBJ2-1
d_gene: NA
CDR3aa: CASSLVPTVNEQFF

v_gene: TRBV29-1
j_gene: TRBJ2-2
d_gene: NA
CDR3aa: CSAPPVTTGSIKFAGELFF

v_gene: TRBV9
j_gene: TRBJ2-7
d_gene: TRBD2
CDR3aa: CASSVAAGVAYEQYF

v_gene: TRBV11-2
j_gene: TRBJ2-1
d_gene: NA
CDR3aa: CASSFPKLQQTPYNEQFF

v_gene: TRBV15
j_gene: TRBJ2-7
d_gene: NA
CDR3aa: CATGKTGNAEQYF

v_gene: TRBV6-6
j_gene: TRBJ2-5
d_gene: TRBD2
CDR3aa: CASSQQREGGETQYF